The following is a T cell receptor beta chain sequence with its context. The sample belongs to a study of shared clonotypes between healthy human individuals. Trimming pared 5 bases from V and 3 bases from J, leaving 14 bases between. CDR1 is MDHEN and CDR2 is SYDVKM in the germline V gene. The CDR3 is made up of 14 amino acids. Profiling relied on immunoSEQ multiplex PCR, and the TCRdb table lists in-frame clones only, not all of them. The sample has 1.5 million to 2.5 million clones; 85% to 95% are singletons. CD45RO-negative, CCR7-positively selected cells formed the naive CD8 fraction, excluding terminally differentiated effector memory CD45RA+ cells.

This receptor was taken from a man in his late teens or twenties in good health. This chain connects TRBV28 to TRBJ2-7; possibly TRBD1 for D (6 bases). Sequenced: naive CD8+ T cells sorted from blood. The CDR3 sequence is CASSRGDKNYEQYF. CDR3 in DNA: TGTGCCAGCAGTCGAGGGGACAAAAACTACGAGCAGTACTTC.